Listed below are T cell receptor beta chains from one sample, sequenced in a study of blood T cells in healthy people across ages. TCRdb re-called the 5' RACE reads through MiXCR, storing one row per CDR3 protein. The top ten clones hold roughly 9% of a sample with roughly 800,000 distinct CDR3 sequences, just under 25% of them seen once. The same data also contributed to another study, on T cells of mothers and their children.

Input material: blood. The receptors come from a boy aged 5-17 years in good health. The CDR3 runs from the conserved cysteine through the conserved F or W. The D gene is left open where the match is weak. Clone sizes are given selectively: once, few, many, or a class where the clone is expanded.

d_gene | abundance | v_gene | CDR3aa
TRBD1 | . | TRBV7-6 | CASSLFATGANTGELFF
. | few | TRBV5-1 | CASSLGIGPETQYF
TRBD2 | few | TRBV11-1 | CASSRLAGGGGTGELFF
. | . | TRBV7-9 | CASSSPGGQSVNYGYTF
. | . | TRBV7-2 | CASSPQMALEAFF
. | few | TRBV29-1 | CSAEKYDGKETQYF
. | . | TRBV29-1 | CSVDHHRESGTDTQYF
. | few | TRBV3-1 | CASSQMGETQYF
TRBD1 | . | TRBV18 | CASSARDRVYNEQFF
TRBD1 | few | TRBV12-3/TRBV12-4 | CASSLDRGQNYGYTF
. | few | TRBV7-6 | CASSSKPSGAYEQYF
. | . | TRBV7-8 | CASSLDGRWPETQYF
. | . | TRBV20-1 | CSASMQSGNTIYF
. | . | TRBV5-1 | CASSLSGSGNQPQHF
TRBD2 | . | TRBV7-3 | CASSLSLAGEDTQYF
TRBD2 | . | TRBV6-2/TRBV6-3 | CASSYWLADNTGELFF
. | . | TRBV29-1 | CSVLLDLYGYTF
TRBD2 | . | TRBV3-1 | CASSLTLGLAEYNEQFF
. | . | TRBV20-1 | CSARLGRTSTDTQYF
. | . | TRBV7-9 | CASSLLEMSYEQYF
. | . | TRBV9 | CASSQPRYGYTF
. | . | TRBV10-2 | CASGPTGSRSYEQYF
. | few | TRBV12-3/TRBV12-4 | CASSLAESGPLHF
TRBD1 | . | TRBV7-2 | CASSLADRGDYEQYF
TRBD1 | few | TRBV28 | CASRPGGLEKLFF
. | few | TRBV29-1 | CSVEAYGGGGNEQFF
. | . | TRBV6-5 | CASSYDGGGTGELFF
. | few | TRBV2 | CASKTTFQGTQYF
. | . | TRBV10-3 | CAIRRDPGWDTQYF
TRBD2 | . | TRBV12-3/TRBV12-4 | CASSWTSGLYNEQFF
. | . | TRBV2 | CASSALESGADTQYF
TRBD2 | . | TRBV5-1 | CASSSGRTGGPADTQYF
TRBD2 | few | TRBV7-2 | CASRTGGVGYNEQFF
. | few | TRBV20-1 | CSARVQGLETQYF
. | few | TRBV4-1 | CASSHPPRENIQYF
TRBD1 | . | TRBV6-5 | CASSYLPLGQGRNQPQHF
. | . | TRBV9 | CASSVGRYTDTQYF
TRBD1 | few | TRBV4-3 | CASSRTGKETQYF
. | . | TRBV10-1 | CASSETGMDSPLHF
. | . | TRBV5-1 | CASSLGLMYEQYF
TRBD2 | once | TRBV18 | CASSRALAGAVNEQFF
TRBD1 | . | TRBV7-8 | CASSPGTGTIHLLHF
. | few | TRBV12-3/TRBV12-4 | CASNRDTYEQYF
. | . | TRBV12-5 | CASGHPREETQYF
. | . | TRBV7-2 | CASSLWALDQPQHF
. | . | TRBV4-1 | CASSHTEGGKNIQYF
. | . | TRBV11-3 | CASSQQGHTEAFF
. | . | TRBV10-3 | CAISESNDGRNEKLFF